This TCR beta chain came from a study of long-term antiretroviral therapy in people with HIV. Study findings and constraints: Following ART, diversity rose but still fell short of transplant donor controls. Absence of data on ART adherence, viral resistance or therapy changes was noted. Whichever time point was examined, clones expanded before ART dominated the repertoire.

Germline V gives CDR1 SGHAT, CDR2 FQNNGV. This CDR3 is built from 13 residues. The V end lost 5 bases, the J end lost 13 bases, and 18 bases lay between the germline ends. Remarks on this clone: Its specificity is unknown.

The content of samples before DNA extraction was roughly 0.9-11 million cryopreserved PBMC. The assay, immunoSEQ v3.0, was run at survey level. TCRdb keeps only in-frame clones here, not all; method: immunoSEQ multiplex PCR. The table lists 8,500 to 10,000 clones, around 82% of them singletons. The chain has TRBV11-2 and TRBJ2-1; tentative D call: TRBD2 (5 bases). The sequences come from unsorted PBMCs, collected 0.4 years before starting antiretroviral therapy. This TCR was recovered from a man aged 25 to 40 with HIV. The CDR3 reads CASSPGWGFGQFF. The CDR3, as DNA: TGTGCCAGCAGCCCGGGGTGGGGATTTGGACAGTTCTTC.